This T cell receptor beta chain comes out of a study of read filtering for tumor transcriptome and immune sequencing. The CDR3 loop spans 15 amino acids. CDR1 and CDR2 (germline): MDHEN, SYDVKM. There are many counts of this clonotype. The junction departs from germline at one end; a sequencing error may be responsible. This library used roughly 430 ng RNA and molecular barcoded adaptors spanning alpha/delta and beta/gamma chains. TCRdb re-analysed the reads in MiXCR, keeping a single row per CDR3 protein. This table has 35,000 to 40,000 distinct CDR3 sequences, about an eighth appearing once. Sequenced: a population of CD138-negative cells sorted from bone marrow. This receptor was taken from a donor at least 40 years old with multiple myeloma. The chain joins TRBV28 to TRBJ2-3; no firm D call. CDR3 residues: CASSLYPGASPGDDF. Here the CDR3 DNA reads TGTGCCAGCAGTTTATACCCAGGTGCATCCCCCGGAGACGATTTT.